Included here is one TCR beta chain sequence, with context. Random hexamers served to reverse transcribe about 0.5 to 1 ug RNA. The amplification used immunoSEQ multiplex PCR on TCR beta CDR3; it spanned 54 Vbeta and 13 Jbeta. TCRdb reprocessed the immunoSEQ multiplex PCR reads with MiXCR, giving one entry per CDR3 protein. The sample contains approximately 120,000 distinct CDR3 sequences, around 95% of which appear only once. The source of the sample is a study of CD8 T cells in Susac syndrome. From blood CD8+ and CD4+ T cells, TCR beta sequences were generated. It was healthy donors who served as the controls, matched for age and sex. TEMRA cells were enriched by FACS, and CD4+ and CD8+ T cells were negatively isolated. CDR1 ENHRY and CDR2 SYGVKD come from the germline V gene. V was pared by 1 base and J by 1 base, with 7 bases between. The CDR3 length is 14 residues.

This chain joins TRBV10-3 and TRBJ1-1, with no clear D. The source material was CD4+ T cells from PBMCs. The source of this sequence is a human donor in good health. Here the CDR3 reads CAISEYGGNTEAFF. The CDR3 DNA sequence: TGTGCCATCAGTGAGTACGGAGGGAACACTGAAGCTTTCTTT.